This T cell receptor beta chain stems from a study of blood T cell repertoires in COVID-19. Study as a whole: Sites across the United States, Italy and Spain contributed samples from acute and convalescent COVID-19. T cells, B-cell-depleted T cells, or PBMCs supplied cDNA or gDNA.

Per the study methods: Scientists estimated how many nucleated cells there were by amplifying reference gene primers. The assay was immunoSEQ multiplex PCR, and TCRdb's table has in-frame clones only and misses some. V, J and clone size are taken as reported in that table, and D and trimming were inferred from the DNA itself. The data hold some 110,000 clones, with approximately 81% observed a single time. The CDR3 is 14 residues long. The germline V gene encodes CDR1 MNHEY and CDR2 SMNVEV (reference sequence). V was trimmed by 5 bases and J by 1 base, leaving 8 bases between them. The chain recombines TRBV27 with TRBJ2-2, with a possible D match to TRBD2 (5 bases). The clonotype was recovered from a man between 40 and 49 years old with acute or convalescent COVID-19. The specimen sequenced was peripheral blood. As DNA, the CDR3 is TGTGCCAGCAGTAGGACTGTGAACACCGGGGAGCTGTTTTTT. Its translation is CASSRTVNTGELFF.